This T cell receptor (beta chain) was profiled in a study of early T cells in non-severe SARS-CoV-2 infection. About the research overall: Bulk RNA from unsorted whole blood was sequenced; chains were unpaired.

General study results and limits: VDJdb matching, biased toward anti-spike CD8 responses, missed private and CD4 specificities.

TCRdb reanalysed the 5' RACE reads using MiXCR and keeps one entry per CDR3 protein. The sample carries tens of thousands of distinct CDR3 sequences, roughly 5% recorded once. With respect to this clonotype: Its antigen is not identified.

This CDR3 is built from 16 residues. Germline CDR1 is SGHTA and CDR2 is FQGNSA. Trimming removed 3 bases from V and 0 bases from J, with 9 bases in between. The receptor was isolated from an adult who was a healthcare worker with PCR-confirmed SARS-CoV-2 infection or an uninfected control (not recorded which). Material: whole blood. This chain uses TRBV7-2 with TRBJ1-6; D unclear. This CDR3 reads CASSLASGSYNSPLHF. The CDR3, as DNA: TGTGCCAGCAGCTTGGCCAGCGGCTCCTATAATTCACCCCTCCACTTT. Drawing the rest from reference TRBV7-2 and TRBJ1-6, the complete variable domain is GAGVSQSPSNKVTEKGKDVELRCDPISGHTALYWYRQSLGQGLEFLIYFQGNSAPDKSGLPSDRFSAERTGGSVSTLTIQRTQQEDSAVYLCASSLASGSYNSPLHFGNGTRLTVT.